This T cell receptor (beta chain) is from a study of T cell changes during pregnancy in multiple sclerosis. Sequenced by immunoSEQ multiplex PCR; TCRdb stores in-frame clones only, minus some. The sample has about 93,000 clones, 92% seen once; the top ten hold approximately 2.2%. CDR1 and CDR2 from the germline V gene are LNHDA and SQIVND (reference sequence). The CDR3 is 13 amino acids. Trimming stripped 6 bases from V and 2 bases from J, with 11 bases between. V usage is TRBV19 and J usage is TRBJ2-7; D gene ambiguous. This TCR derives from a female donor with multiple sclerosis, enrolled in a pregnancy study. The material sequenced was peripheral blood, taken after pregnancy. The CDR3 sequence is CASSTPQAYEQYF. Written as DNA, the CDR3 is TGTGCCAGTAGCACCCCGCAGGCCTACGAGCAGTACTTC.